The 22 T cell receptor beta chains reported below all come from one sample, sequenced in a study of T cell responses to AZD1222 COVID-19 vaccine. Method: immunoSEQ multiplex PCR; TCRdb's copy keeps in-frame clones and lacks some. The repertoire includes roughly 100,000 clones, about 89% of them detected once, and 1.6% sits in the top ten. Sequencing used peripheral blood, obtained on day 0 of AZD1222 vaccination. The receptors originated from an adult in good health.

The genes are TRBV5-1 and TRBJ2-7; a possible D gene is TRBD1 (6 bases). Trimming took off 7 bases at V and 5 bases at J, with 25 bases between the two ends. The germline V gene encodes CDR1 SGHRS and CDR2 YFSETQ. The CDR3 contains 16 residues. DNA for the CDR3: TGCGCCAGCGCCCAAATTACCGGACAGCGCGGCGACGAGCAGTACTTC. Translating gives CASAQITGQRGDEQYF.

This clone has just one count. This CDR3 is also generated by other DNA sequences in the sample. The chain employs TRBV28 and TRBJ1-1; D might be TRBD1 (5 bases). The CDR3 spans 14 residues. The germline gives CDR1 MDHEN, CDR2 SYDVKM. The germline V and J ends were trimmed by 6 bases and 4 bases, with 15 bases remaining between them. The chain's CDR3 is CASSLGRGGTEAFF. In DNA, the CDR3 is TGTGCCAGCAGCCTTGGGCGGGGCGGCACTGAAGCTTTCTTT.

The chain combines TRBV9 with TRBJ2-7; D is perhaps TRBD1 or TRBD2 (6 bases each). This CDR3 region has 15 residues. Deletions cut 0 bases from V and 4 bases from J, with 14 bases between. The V gene's germline CDR1 is SGDLS and CDR2 YYNGEE. Here the CDR3 reads CASSVDWGAGYEQYF. CDR3 in DNA: TGTGCCAGCAGCGTAGATTGGGGGGCTGGTTACGAGCAGTACTTC.

The CDR3 DNA follows: TGCAGCGTGAAGGACAGATCCTATAATTCACCCCTCCACTTT. Translated: CSVKDRSYNSPLHF. J is TRBJ1-6 and V is TRBV29-1; D perhaps matches TRBD1 (6 bases). This CDR3 has 14 amino acids. Germline V gene sequence: CDR1 SQVTM, CDR2 ANQGSEA. Trimming took off 6 bases at V and 1 base at J, with 10 bases between the two ends.

This chain uses TRBV18 with TRBJ2-1; possibly TRBD1 for D (6 bases). The germline V and J ends were trimmed by 2 bases and 2 bases, with 13 bases remaining between them. CDR3 length: 16 residues. Germline V CDR1 and CDR2: KGHSH, LQKENI. For the CDR3, the DNA is TGTGCCAGCTCACCAAGCAGGGGAGTAACCTACAATGAGCAGTTCTTC. It is translated as CASSPSRGVTYNEQFF.

This clone rates as medium-sized. The chain is built from TRBV11-2 and TRBJ1-3; D remains unclear. The CDR3 has 13 residues. V dropped 5 bases and J dropped 0 bases, with 5 bases sitting between them. The V gene's germline CDR1 is SGHAT and CDR2 FQNNGV. CDR3 protein: CASSGISGNTIYF. DNA of the CDR3: TGTGCCAGCAGCGGAATCTCTGGAAACACCATATATTTT.

The chain couples TRBV3-1 (or the pseudogene TRBV3-2) to TRBJ1-6, with TRBD1 as a possible D gene (6 bases). The germline V and J ends were trimmed by 5 bases and 10 bases, with 15 bases remaining between them. The CDR3 has 14 residues. Germline V lookup: CDR1 LGHDT, CDR2 YNNKEL (reference sequence). CDR3 loop: CASSAPDSLSPLHF. DNA of the CDR3: TGTGCCAGCAGCGCTCCGGACAGTCTCTCACCCCTCCACTTT.

The V call is TRBV7-9, the J call TRBJ2-7, with 11 bases aligning to TRBD1. This CDR3 comprises 15 residues. Germline CDR1 reads SEHNR; CDR2 reads FQNEAQ (reference sequence). After removal of 4 bases from V and 4 bases from J, the junction contained 6 bases not matched to a gene. The CDR3 loop is CASSSLDRGLYEQYF. The CDR3 DNA reads TGTGCCAGCAGCTCACTGGACAGGGGGCTTTACGAGCAGTACTTC.

The rearrangement links TRBV11-1 to TRBJ1-2; 9 bases map to TRBD1. The germline V gene has CDR1 SGHAT and CDR2 FQDESV (reference sequence). Trimming at V came to 4 bases and at J to 8 bases, leaving 8 bases not matched to a gene. The CDR3 has 14 residues. This chain's CDR3 is CASSSGTGLFGYTF. The CDR3 DNA reads TGTGCCAGCAGCTCCGGGACAGGGTTGTTCGGCTACACCTTC. Complete variable domain (other parts from reference TRBV11-1 and TRBJ1-2): EAEVAQSPRYKITEKSQAVAFWCDPISGHATLYWYRQILGQGPELLVQFQDESVVDDSQLPKDRFSAERLKGVDSTLKIQPAELGDSAMYLCASSSGTGLFGYTFGSGTRLTVV.

This clone was found once. The chain links TRBV7-9 to TRBJ2-7; the match to TRBD1 covers 7 bases. J lost 0 bases, V lost 5 bases, and 1 base had no gene match. The CDR3 runs to 13 residues. CDR1 and CDR2 (germline): SEHNR, FQNEAQ (reference sequence). The CDR3: CASSRDSSYEQYF. CDR3 coding DNA: TGTGCCAGCAGCCGGGACAGCTCCTACGAGCAGTACTTC.

This clone was seen more than once but under ten times. The CDR3 DNA follows: TGCAGCGTTGAATCTTATAAAAAGCAGTTCTTC. It yields the protein CSVESYKKQFF. V usage is TRBV29-1 and J usage is TRBJ2-1, with D hard to call. Per the germline V gene, CDR1 is SQVTM and CDR2 is ANQGSEA. This CDR3 spans 11 amino acids. Trimming removed 2 bases at V and 11 bases at J, with 10 bases between.

The chain recombines TRBV28 with TRBJ1-5; 8 bases line up with TRBD1. Germline V CDR1 and CDR2: MDHEN, SYDVKM. The CDR3 runs to 15 residues. The junction had 6 bases not matched to a gene; V was cut back by 1 base and J by 7 bases. The CDR3 loop is CASSLSVTGVQPQHF. The CDR3 coding sequence is TGTGCCAGCAGTTTATCTGTGACAGGGGTCCAGCCCCAGCATTTT.

The chain carries TRBV2 and TRBJ2-5, with D unclear. There are 10 residues in the CDR3. Trimming removed 5 bases from V and 5 bases from J, with 3 bases in between. From germline, CDR1 is SNHLY and CDR2 FYNNEI. CDR3: CASSLETQYF. The CDR3, as DNA: TGTGCCAGCAGTCTTGAGACCCAGTACTTC.

V and J are TRBV2 and TRBJ2-5, with D perhaps matching TRBD2 (5 bases). V lost 8 bases and J 13 bases, leaving 14 bases between the germline ends. This CDR3 is 10 amino acids long. Germline V gene sequence: CDR1 SNHLY, CDR2 FYNNEI. The CDR3 sequence: CASDNGKVYF. CDR3 DNA sequence: TGTGCCAGCGACAACGGGAAGGTGTACTTC. Drawing the rest from reference TRBV2 and TRBJ2-5, the complete variable domain is EPEVTQTPSHQVTQMGQEVILRCVPISNHLYFYWYRQILGQKVEFLVSFYNNEISEKSEIFDDQFSVERPDGSNFTLKIRSTKLEDSAMYFCASDNGKVYFGPGTRLLVL.

This chain uses TRBV5-1 with TRBJ1-1; D not certain. The CDR3 length is 13 residues. The germline gives CDR1 SGHRS, CDR2 YFSETQ. Trimming shortened V by 4 bases and J by 5 bases, and 12 bases separated the two germline ends. The CDR3, as DNA: TGCGCCAGCAGCCCCCAACCGGGGACTGAAGCTTTCTTT. This gives the protein CASSPQPGTEAFF.

The chain couples TRBV7-8 to TRBJ1-4; no definite D call. V shed 3 bases and J shed 7 bases, with 9 bases lying between them. The CDR3 contains 13 residues. Germline CDR1 is SGHVS and CDR2 is FQNEAQ. The CDR3 DNA is TGTGCCAGCAGCTTTTCTCAAGGTGAAAAACTGTTTTTT. Its protein is CASSFSQGEKLFF.

V and J are TRBV10-1 and TRBJ2-1; unclear D gene. V was pared by 0 bases and J by 5 bases, with 8 bases between. Per the germline V gene, CDR1 is WNHNN and CDR2 is SYGVQD (reference sequence). This CDR3 is 14 amino acids long. The CDR3 here is CASSESIGNNEQFF. The DNA of the CDR3 is TGCGCCAGCAGTGAGTCGATAGGGAACAATGAGCAGTTCTTC.

The chain employs TRBV25-1 and TRBJ2-1, with D perhaps matching TRBD2 (7 bases). CDR1 MGHDK and CDR2 SYGVNS come from the germline V gene. V lost 4 bases, J lost 7 bases, and 23 bases lay in between. The CDR3 sequence is 17 residues long. CDR3 bases: TGTGCCAGCAGTGGAGGGGTCGTTCCGGGGGGCTTTAATGAGCAGTTCTTC. It is translated as CASSGGVVPGGFNEQFF. The whole variable domain, remainder taken from reference TRBV25-1 and TRBJ2-1, is EADIYQTPRYLVIGTGKKITLECSQTMGHDKMYWYQQDPGMELHLIHYSYGVNSTEKGDLSSESTVSRIRTEHFPLTLESARPSHTSQYLCASSGGVVPGGFNEQFFGPGTRLTVL.

The V gene is TRBV21-1, the J gene TRBJ2-1; the table assigns TRBD2, which was not confirmed against the DNA. TRBV21-1 is annotated as a pseudogene. The CDR3 contains 16 residues. DNA for the CDR3: TGTGCCAGCAGTCCCCTTGGGGCTAGCGGGGGGCTTGAGCAGTTCTTC. Translated, it gives CASSPLGASGGLEQFF.

The chain links TRBV20-1 to TRBJ2-1, with TRBD2 as a possible D gene (6 bases). Trimming took off 6 bases at V and 15 bases at J, with 15 bases between the two ends. The germline CDR1 and CDR2 sequences are DFQATT and SNEGSKA (reference sequence). CDR3 length equals 10 residues. The CDR3 DNA reads TGCAGTGCGGGGCGGGGTCCGTGGTTCTTC. Its protein product is CSAGRGPWFF.

V gene TRBV6-2 or TRBV6-3 combines with J gene TRBJ2-6; the D is unclear. CDR3 length equals 13 residues. Germline V gene lookup returns CDR1 MNHEY and CDR2 SVGEGT. The V gene lost 4 bases and the J gene lost 0 bases, with 1 base spanning the gap. In DNA, the CDR3 is TGTGCCAGCAGTTTCTCTGGGGCCAACGTCCTGACTTTC. Protein sequence: CASSFSGANVLTF.

This clone was recorded only once. The chain couples TRBV28 to TRBJ1-1; no definite D call. Germline CDR1 reads MDHEN; CDR2 reads SYDVKM. This CDR3 has 16 residues. Trimming removed 7 bases from V and 0 bases from J, with 18 bases in between. CDR3 sequence: CASIGRSTLMNTEAFF. CDR3 bases: TGTGCCAGCATTGGGCGGAGTACCCTAATGAACACTGAAGCTTTCTTT.